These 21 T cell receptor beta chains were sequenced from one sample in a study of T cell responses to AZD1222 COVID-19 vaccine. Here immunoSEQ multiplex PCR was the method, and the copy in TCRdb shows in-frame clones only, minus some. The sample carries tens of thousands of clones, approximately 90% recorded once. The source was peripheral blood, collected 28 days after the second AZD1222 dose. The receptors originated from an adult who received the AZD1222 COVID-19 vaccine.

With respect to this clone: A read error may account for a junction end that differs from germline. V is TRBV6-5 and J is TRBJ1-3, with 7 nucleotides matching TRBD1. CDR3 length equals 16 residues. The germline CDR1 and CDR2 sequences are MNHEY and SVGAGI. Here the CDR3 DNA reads TGTGCCAGCAGTTACTCGGCCACAGGGGATGGAGACACCATATATTTT. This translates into CASSYSATGDGDTIYF.

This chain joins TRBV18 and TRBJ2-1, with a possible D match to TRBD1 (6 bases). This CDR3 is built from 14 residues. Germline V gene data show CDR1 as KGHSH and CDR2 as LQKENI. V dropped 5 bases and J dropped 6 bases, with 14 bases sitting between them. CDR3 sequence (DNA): TGTGCCAGCTCATCCGGACAGACTGTCAATGAGCAGTTCTTC. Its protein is CASSSGQTVNEQFF.

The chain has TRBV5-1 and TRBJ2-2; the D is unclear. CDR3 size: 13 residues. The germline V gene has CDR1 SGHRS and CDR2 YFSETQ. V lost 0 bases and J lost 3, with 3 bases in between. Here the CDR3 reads CASSLADTGELFF. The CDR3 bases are TGCGCCAGCAGCTTGGCGGACACCGGGGAGCTGTTTTTT.

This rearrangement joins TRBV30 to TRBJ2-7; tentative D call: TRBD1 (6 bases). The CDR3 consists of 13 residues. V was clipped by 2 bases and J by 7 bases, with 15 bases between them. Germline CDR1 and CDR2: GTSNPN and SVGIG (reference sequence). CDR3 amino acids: CAWSPSTGNEQYF. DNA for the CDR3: TGTGCCTGGAGTCCCTCGACAGGAAATGAGCAGTACTTC.

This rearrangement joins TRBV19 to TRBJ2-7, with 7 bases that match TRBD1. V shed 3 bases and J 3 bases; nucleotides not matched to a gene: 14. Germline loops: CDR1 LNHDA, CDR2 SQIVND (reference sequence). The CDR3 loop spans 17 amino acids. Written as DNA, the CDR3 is TGTGCCAGTAGTATTCGGGCAGCCGAGGGACAGTTCTACGAGCAGTACTTC. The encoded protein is CASSIRAAEGQFYEQYF.

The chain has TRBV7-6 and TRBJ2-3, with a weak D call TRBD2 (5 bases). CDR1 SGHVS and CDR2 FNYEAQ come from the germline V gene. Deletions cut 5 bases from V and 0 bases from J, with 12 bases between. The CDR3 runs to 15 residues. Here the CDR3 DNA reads TGTGCCAGCAGCCACCGGGAACTTAGCACAGATACGCAGTATTTT. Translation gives CASSHRELSTDTQYF.

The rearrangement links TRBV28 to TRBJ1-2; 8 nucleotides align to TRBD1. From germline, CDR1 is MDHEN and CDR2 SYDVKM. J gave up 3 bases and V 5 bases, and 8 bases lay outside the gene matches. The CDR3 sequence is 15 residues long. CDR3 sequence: CASSPSDRADYGYTF. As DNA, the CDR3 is TGTGCCAGCAGTCCCTCGGACAGGGCTGACTATGGCTACACCTTC.

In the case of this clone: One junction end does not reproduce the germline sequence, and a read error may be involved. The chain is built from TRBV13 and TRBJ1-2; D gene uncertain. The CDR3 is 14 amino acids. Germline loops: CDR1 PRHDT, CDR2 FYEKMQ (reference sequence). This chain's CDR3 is CASSLEGRVTATAF. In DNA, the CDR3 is TGTGCCAGCAGCTTAGAAGGAAGGGTGACGGCTACGGCCTTC.

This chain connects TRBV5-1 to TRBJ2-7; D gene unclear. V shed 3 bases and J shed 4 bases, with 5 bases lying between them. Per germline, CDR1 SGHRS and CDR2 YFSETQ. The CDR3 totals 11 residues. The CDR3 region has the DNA TGCGCCAGCAGCTCTCTTTACGAGCAGTACTTC. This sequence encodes CASSSLYEQYF.

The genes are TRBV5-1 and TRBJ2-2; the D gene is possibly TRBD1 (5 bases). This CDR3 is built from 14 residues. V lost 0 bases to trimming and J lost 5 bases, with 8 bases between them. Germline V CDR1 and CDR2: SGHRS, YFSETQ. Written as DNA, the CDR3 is TGCGCCAGCAGCTTGGCCAAGGGGACCGGGGAGCTGTTTTTT. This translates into CASSLAKGTGELFF.

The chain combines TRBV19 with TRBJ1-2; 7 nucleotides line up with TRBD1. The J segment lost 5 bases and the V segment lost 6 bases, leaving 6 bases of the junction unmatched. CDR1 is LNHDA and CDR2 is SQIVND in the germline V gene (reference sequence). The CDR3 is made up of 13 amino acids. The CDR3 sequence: CASRGGGTYGYTF. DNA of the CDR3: TGTGCCAGTAGGGGAGGGGGCACGTATGGCTACACCTTC.

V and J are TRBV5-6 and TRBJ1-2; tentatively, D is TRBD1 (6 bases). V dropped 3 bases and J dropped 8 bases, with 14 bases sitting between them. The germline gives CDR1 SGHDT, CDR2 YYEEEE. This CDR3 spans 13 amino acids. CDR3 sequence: CASSSYRVLGYTF. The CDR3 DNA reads TGTGCCAGCAGCTCTTACAGGGTATTGGGCTACACCTTC. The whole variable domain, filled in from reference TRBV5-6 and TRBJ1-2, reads DAGVTQSPTHLIKTRGQQVTLRCSPKSGHDTVSWYQQALGQGPQFIFQYYEEEERQRGNFPDRFSGHQFPNYSSELNVNALLLGDSALYLCASSSYRVLGYTFGSGTRLTVV.

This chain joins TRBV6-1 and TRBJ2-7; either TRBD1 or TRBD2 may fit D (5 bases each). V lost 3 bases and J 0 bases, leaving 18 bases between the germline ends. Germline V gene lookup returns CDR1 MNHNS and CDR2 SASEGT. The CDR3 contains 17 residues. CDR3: CASSEGDLWADSYEQYF. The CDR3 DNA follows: TGTGCCAGCAGTGAGGGGGATCTTTGGGCAGACTCCTACGAGCAGTACTTC.

Written as DNA, the CDR3 is TGTGCCAGCAGCCAGCCTCAGGGGGAAACTAATGAAAAACTGTTTTTT. Amino acid sequence: CASSQPQGETNEKLFF. The chain carries TRBV4-2 and TRBJ1-4; 7 bases are a match to TRBD1. Germline values: CDR1 LGHNA, CDR2 YNFKEQ. The CDR3 sequence is 16 residues long. Germline trimming cut 3 bases from V and 1 base from J; bases unmatched to any gene: 5.

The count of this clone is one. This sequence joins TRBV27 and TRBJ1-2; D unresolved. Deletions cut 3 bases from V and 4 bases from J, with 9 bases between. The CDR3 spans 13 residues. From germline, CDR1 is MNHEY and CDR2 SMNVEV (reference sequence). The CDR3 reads CASSFGPAYGYTF. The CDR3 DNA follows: TGTGCCAGCAGTTTTGGGCCGGCCTATGGCTACACCTTC.

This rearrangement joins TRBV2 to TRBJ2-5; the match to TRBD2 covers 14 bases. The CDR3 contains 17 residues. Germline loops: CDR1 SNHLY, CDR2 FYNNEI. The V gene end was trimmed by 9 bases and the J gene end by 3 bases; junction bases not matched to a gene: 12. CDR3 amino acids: CASHTGTSGGVKETQYF. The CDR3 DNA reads TGTGCCAGTCACACCGGGACTAGCGGGGGCGTAAAAGAGACCCAGTACTTC.

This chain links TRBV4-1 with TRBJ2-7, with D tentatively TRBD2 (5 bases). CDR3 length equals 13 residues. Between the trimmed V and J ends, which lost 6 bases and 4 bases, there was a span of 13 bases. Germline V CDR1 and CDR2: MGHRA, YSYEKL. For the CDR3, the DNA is TGCGCCAGCAGTTTTGCCCCGGGGTACGAGCAGTACTTC. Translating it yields CASSFAPGYEQYF.

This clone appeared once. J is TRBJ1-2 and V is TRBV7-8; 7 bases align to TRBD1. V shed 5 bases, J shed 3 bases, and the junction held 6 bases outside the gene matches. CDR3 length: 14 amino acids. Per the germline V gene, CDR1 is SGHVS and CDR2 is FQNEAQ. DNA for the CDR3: TGTGCCAGCAGCATCCAGGGGGGGGACTATGGCTACACCTTC. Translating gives CASSIQGGDYGYTF.

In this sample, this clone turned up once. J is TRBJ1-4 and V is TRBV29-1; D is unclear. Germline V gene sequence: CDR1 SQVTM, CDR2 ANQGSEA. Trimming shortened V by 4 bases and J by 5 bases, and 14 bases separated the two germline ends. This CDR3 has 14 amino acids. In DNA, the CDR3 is TGCAGCGTTGCTTCGTACGAACGGAATGAAAAACTGTTTTTT. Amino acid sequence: CSVASYERNEKLFF. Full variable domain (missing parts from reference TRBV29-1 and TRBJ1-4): SAVISQKPSRDICQRGTSLTIQCQVDSQVTMMFWYRQQPGQSLTLIATANQGSEATYESGFVIDKFPISRPNLTFSTLTVSNMSPEDSSIYLCSVASYERNEKLFFGSGTQLSVL.

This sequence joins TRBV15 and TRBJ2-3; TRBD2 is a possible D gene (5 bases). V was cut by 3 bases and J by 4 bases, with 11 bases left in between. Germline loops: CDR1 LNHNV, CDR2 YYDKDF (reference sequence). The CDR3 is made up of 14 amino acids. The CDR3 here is CATSRVLVADTQYF. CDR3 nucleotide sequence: TGTGCCACCAGCAGGGTACTAGTCGCAGATACGCAGTATTTT.

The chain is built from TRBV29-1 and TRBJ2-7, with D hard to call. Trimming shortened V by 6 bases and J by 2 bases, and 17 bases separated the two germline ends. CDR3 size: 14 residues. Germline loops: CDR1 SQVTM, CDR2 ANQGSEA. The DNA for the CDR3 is TGCAGCGTCGCCCCCGACATGACGCCCTACGAGCAGTACTTC. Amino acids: CSVAPDMTPYEQYF.